This T cell receptor (beta chain) is from a study of glioma-infiltrating T cells. Overall study: Low-grade gliomas were grade II; glioblastomas were grade IV at initial diagnosis. Dexamethasone exposure before glioma surgery was limited to six or fewer days.

This clonotype was picked up a small number of times. Using RNA template, CDR3s of TCR alpha and beta were amplified with iRepertoire arm-PCR. Tissue mRNA or PBMC total RNA, roughly 100-400 ng, went into one-step reverse transcription and amplification. Using its own MiXCR run on the multiplex PCR reads, TCRdb lists one record per CDR3 protein. The sample yields approximately 400,000 distinct CDR3 sequences, 41% seen once. Sequenced sample: glioma tissue, nonneoplastic brain tissue, or PBMCs (not recorded which). The sequence derives from a human donor with low-grade glioma or glioblastoma, undergoing nonglioma brain surgery, or in good health (not recorded which).

The CDR3 spells CASSLVFGLSSYNEQFF. CDR3 DNA: TGTGCCAGCAGCTTAGTGTTCGGACTTAGCTCCTACAATGAGCAGTTCTTC. The genes are TRBV7-9 and TRBJ2-1, with D possibly matching TRBD2 (5 bases). CDR1 and CDR2 from the germline V gene are SEHNR and FQNEAQ (reference sequence). The CDR3 spans 17 residues. Between the trimmed V and J ends, which lost 1 base and 0 bases, there was a span of 13 bases.